This is a list of T cell receptor beta chains from one sample in a study of tissue T cells after allogeneic stem cell transplantation. TCRdb keeps only in-frame clones here, not all; method: immunoSEQ multiplex PCR. There are some 800 clones in the sample; roughly two thirds occur only once, and 35% to 40% lies in the top ten. The material sequenced was liver tissue, taken at autopsy. The receptors derive from a male patient older than 55 with steroid-refractory graft-versus-host disease after an allogeneic stem cell transplant. Some of these T cells may belong to the graft donor. Each CDR3 is given without its conserved first and last residue.

CDR3aa,v_gene
ASSPGTSSTDTQY,TRBV2
SAYLNYGYT,TRBV20-1
ASSEGTASTDTQY,TRBV2
ASSPPGAQETQY,TRBV18
ASNLGTGVTEAF,TRBV5-1
ASSLRSGIEAF,TRBV11-2
ASSHTPGRGKLF,TRBV4-3
ASSSGAKDTIY,TRBV11-2
ASSHPRKGYNEQF,TRBV5-6
ASSLPNKKLF,TRBV12-3/TRBV12-4
ASSARVRGSNEKLF,TRBV9
ASSPLGSGQTQY,TRBV14
ASSGTTATDTQY,TRBV19
ASSSFDGNEKLF,TRBV7-9
ASNFGVAPNEQF,TRBV7-9
AISDGARAYNEQF,TRBV10-3
ASSSRNQGGSTEAF,TRBV11-2
ASSPGQGGYT,TRBV6-2/TRBV6-3
ASSGTGGSETQY,TRBV19
ASSPEGALEQY,TRBV7-9
ASTLGISNSPLH,TRBV19
ASSRYEGALEAF,TRBV5-1
ASSLGDHGYT,TRBV5-6
ASSLRSSGVNPFTAYPTDTQY,TRBV7-3
ASSTGQISPLH,TRBV9
ASSLNGANYGYT,TRBV27
ASSLAGGRADTQY,TRBV6-5
SASLGPAGNTIY,TRBV20-1
ASTGLASTNTGELF,TRBV7-9
ASSARLAGGETQY,TRBV6-2/TRBV6-3
ASSVGAASYEQY,TRBV27
ASSLSGVYGYT,TRBV12-3/TRBV12-4
ASSSGQGIGGGEQF,TRBV7-6
ASSAGGGQALGEQY,TRBV18
ASLPAGGGYEQY,TRBV18
SARDAREQF,TRBV20-1
ASGAGSYNSPLH,TRBV14
ASSQDPGSTYEQY,TRBV4-1
ATSDGETQY,TRBV24-1
ASSLGAGMNTEAF,TRBV27
STDGMNTEAF,TRBV29-1
ASSISGETQY,TRBV9